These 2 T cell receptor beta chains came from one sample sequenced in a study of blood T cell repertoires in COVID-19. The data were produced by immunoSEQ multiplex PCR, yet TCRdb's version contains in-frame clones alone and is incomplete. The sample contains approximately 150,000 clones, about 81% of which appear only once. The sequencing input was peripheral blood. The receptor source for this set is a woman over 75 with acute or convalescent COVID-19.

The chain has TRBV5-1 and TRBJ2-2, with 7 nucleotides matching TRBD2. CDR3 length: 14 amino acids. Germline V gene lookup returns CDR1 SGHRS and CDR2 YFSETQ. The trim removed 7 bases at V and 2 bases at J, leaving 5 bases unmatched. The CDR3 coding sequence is TGCGCCAGCTTTAGCGGGCCTAACACCGGGGAGCTGTTTTTT. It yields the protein CASFSGPNTGELFF.

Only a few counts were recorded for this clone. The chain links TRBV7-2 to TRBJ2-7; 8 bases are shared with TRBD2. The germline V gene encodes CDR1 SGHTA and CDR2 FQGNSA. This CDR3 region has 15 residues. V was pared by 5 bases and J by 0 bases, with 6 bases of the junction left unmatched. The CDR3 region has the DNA TGTGCCAGCAGCCCCCGGACTAGCTACTCCTACGAGCAGTACTTC. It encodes CASSPRTSYSYEQYF. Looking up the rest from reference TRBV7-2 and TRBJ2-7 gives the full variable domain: GAGVSQSPSNKVTEKGKDVELRCDPISGHTALYWYRQSLGQGLEFLIYFQGNSAPDKSGLPSDRFSAERTGGSVSTLTIQRTQQEDSAVYLCASSPRTSYSYEQYFGPGTRLTVT.